One and the same sample provided the 11 T cell receptor beta chains below, sequenced in a study of blood T cell repertoires in COVID-19. The protocol was immunoSEQ multiplex PCR, while the TCRdb copy is restricted to in-frame clones and leaves out a portion. In the table there are approximately 300,000 clones, over 75% of which are singletons. The sequencing input was peripheral blood. All receptors come from a woman aged 50 to 65 with active or convalescent COVID-19.

V usage is TRBV5-4 and J usage is TRBJ2-1; D is possibly TRBD1 (5 bases). Trimming stripped 0 bases from V and 4 bases from J, with 11 bases between. This CDR3 has 15 amino acids. CDR1 is SGHNT, CDR2 YYREEE, per germline (reference sequence). DNA for the CDR3: TGTGCCAGCAGCTTGGAGGGGAATAGGTACAATGAGCAGTTCTTC. Protein: CASSLEGNRYNEQFF.

The V and J genes are TRBV19 and TRBJ1-2; the D gene is possibly TRBD1 (5 bases). This CDR3 region has 13 residues. Germline V gene sequence: CDR1 LNHDA, CDR2 SQIVND (reference sequence). Trimming removed 7 bases at V and 5 bases at J, with 14 bases between. CDR3 in DNA: TGTGCCAGTACCCCTTGGGGGGGATATGGCTACACCTTC. Translating it yields CASTPWGGYGYTF.

The genes are TRBV5-1 and TRBJ2-3, with TRBD2 identical over 7 bases. The CDR3 runs 16 residues. CDR1 and CDR2 from the germline V gene are SGHRS and YFSETQ. J lost 3 bases, V lost 0 bases, and 7 bases had no gene match. The CDR3 loop reads CASSLAGVGGTDTQYF. CDR3 sequence (DNA): TGCGCCAGCAGCTTGGCCGGGGTGGGAGGGACAGATACGCAGTATTTT.

This clone was counted between two and nine times. This chain joins TRBV21-1 and TRBJ2-1; the DNA was not compared with TRBD1, the D call given in the table. TRBV21-1 is classified as a pseudogene. The CDR3 covers 17 residues. The CDR3 is CASKGVDPLFSYNEQFF. The DNA of the CDR3 is TGTGCCAGCAAGGGGGTCGACCCTCTCTTCTCCTACAATGAGCAGTTCTTC.

The J gene is TRBJ1-4, the V gene TRBV7-8, with TRBD1 matching over 8 bases. With V trimmed by 5 bases and J by 5 bases, 4 bases remained unmatched. This CDR3 has 14 amino acids. Per the germline V gene, CDR1 is SGHVS and CDR2 is FQNEAQ. CDR3 DNA sequence: TGTGCCAGCAGCCCGGACAGGGCCAATGAAAAACTGTTTTTT. It translates to CASSPDRANEKLFF.

This rearrangement joins TRBV5-1 to TRBJ2-7; TRBD1 matches at 9 bases. In germline, CDR1 is SGHRS, CDR2 YFSETQ. V trimming: 0 bases; J trimming: 5 bases; junction bases outside the gene matches: 9. The CDR3 totals 16 residues. This chain's CDR3 is CASSLDAGQGRNEQYF. In DNA, the CDR3 is TGCGCCAGCAGCTTGGATGCGGGACAGGGACGGAACGAGCAGTACTTC.

V usage is TRBV30 and J usage is TRBJ2-7; D is perhaps TRBD1 (7 bases). Trimming took off 8 bases at V and 5 bases at J, with 10 bases between the two ends. The CDR3 spans 10 residues. Germline V gene lookup returns CDR1 GTSNPN and CDR2 SVGIG (reference sequence). The CDR3 coding sequence is TGTGCCGGAGGGGGCCACGAGCAGTACTTC. Its protein product is CAGGGHEQYF.

J is TRBJ2-5 and V is TRBV19; TRBD1 matches 7 bases. This CDR3 spans 15 amino acids. CDR1 and CDR2 from the germline V gene are LNHDA and SQIVND (reference sequence). The ends lost 4 bases at V and 0 bases at J; junction bases unmatched: 5. The CDR3: CASSTRTGYQETQYF. The CDR3 DNA is TGTGCCAGTAGTACCCGGACAGGCTACCAAGAGACCCAGTACTTC.

The chain couples TRBV27 to TRBJ2-7; possible D gene TRBD2, 7 bases. The CDR3 runs to 14 residues. Deletions cut 3 bases from V and 0 bases from J, with 9 bases between. Germline V gives CDR1 MNHEY, CDR2 SMNVEV (reference sequence). The DNA for the CDR3 is TGTGCCAGCAGTTTCGCGGGGGCCTCCTACGAGCAGTACTTC. Its translation: CASSFAGASYEQYF.

V is TRBV9 and J is TRBJ1-5, with D possibly TRBD1 on 5 matching bases. Looked up from germline, CDR1 is SGDLS and CDR2 is YYNGEE. The CDR3 totals 14 residues. V lost 3 bases, J lost 5 bases, and 12 bases lay in between. CDR3 sequence: CASSAVPGDQPQHF. DNA of the CDR3: TGTGCCAGCAGCGCCGTACCGGGGGATCAGCCCCAGCATTTT. The variable domain in full, completed from reference TRBV9 and TRBJ1-5, reads DSGVTQTPKHLITATGQRVTLRCSPRSGDLSVYWYQQSLDQGLQFLIQYYNGEERAKGNILERFSAQQFPDLHSELNLSSLELGDSALYFCASSAVPGDQPQHFGDGTRLSIL.

The gene calls are TRBV10-3 and TRBJ2-5; D ambiguous. CDR1 is ENHRY and CDR2 is SYGVKD in the germline V gene. The V and J ends lost 4 bases and 1 base respectively, with 10 bases between them. The CDR3 has 14 residues. The CDR3 region is CAISGSTVQETQYF. The CDR3 DNA is TGTGCCATCAGTGGGTCTACAGTCCAAGAGACCCAGTACTTC.